This T cell receptor (beta chain) was obtained from a study of shared clonotypes between healthy human individuals. Background on the study: Donor ages ranged 18 to 49 years: two women, a few men. Findings and caveats of the study: Roughly 5% of naive CD4 clonotypes were shared across a handful of donors.

CD8 cells regarded as naive lacked CD45RO, were positively chosen for CCR7, and omitted terminally differentiated effector memory CD45RA+ cells. In regard to this clone: What it recognizes is unknown.

The repertoire was sequenced with immunoSEQ multiplex PCR; TCRdb's copy has only in-frame clones and lacks some. The table lists about 2 million clones, roughly 95% of them singletons. This CDR3 has 14 amino acids. The germline V gene has CDR1 WNHNN and CDR2 SYGVQD (reference sequence). Trimming took 4 bases from V and 6 from J, leaving 13 bases between them. V is TRBV10-1 and J is TRBJ2-1; D may be TRBD2 (6 bases). The origin of this receptor is a man aged 18 to 29 in good health. The specimen was naive CD8+ T cells sorted from blood. CDR3 in amino acids: CASSVGGDANEQFF. CDR3 nucleotides: TGCGCCAGCAGTGTGGGCGGGGACGCCAATGAGCAGTTCTTC.